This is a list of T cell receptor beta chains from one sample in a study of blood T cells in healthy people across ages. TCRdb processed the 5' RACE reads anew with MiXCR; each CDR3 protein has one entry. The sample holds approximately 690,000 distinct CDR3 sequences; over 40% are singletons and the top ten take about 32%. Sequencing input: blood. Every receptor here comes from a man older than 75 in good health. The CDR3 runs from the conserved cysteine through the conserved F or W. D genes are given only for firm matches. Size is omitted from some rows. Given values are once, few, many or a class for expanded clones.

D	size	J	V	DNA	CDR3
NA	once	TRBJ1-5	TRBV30	TGTGCCTGGAGGCCTGTGGGGGCCGGGACCAATCAGCCCCAGCATTTT	CAWRPVGAGTNQPQHF
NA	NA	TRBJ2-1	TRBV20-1	TGCAGTGCGGCCACGCAGGGGAGCTACAATGAGCAGTTCTTC	CSAATQGSYNEQFF
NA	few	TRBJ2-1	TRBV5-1	TGCGCCAGCAGCGCCAGGACAGTCTCCTACAATGAGCAGTTCTTC	CASSARTVSYNEQFF
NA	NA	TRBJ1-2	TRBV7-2	TGTGCCAGCAGCTCCTACGGCTATGGCTACACCTTC	CASSSYGYGYTF
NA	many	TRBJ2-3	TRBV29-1	TGCAGCTTGAGAGGTCAGGGGAGGGATACGCAGTATTTT	CSLRGQGRDTQYF
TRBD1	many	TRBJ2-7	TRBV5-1	TGCGCCAGCAGCTTAGGACAGGTTGGGTCCTACGAGCAGTACTTC	CASSLGQVGSYEQYF
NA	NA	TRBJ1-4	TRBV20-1	TGCAGTGCTCTCGGACCGGGAAACGAAAAACTGTTTTTT	CSALGPGNEKLFF
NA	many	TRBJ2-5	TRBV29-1	TGCAGCGTTGAATACGCACAAGAGACCCAGTACTTC	CSVEYAQETQYF
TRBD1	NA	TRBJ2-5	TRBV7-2	TGTGCCAGCAGCCGGGGACAGGGTGGAAAGACCCAGTACTTC	CASSRGQGGKTQYF
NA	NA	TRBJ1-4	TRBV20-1	TGCAGTGCTAGAGATTTTACCGCAACTAATGAAAAACTGTTTTTT	CSARDFTATNEKLFF
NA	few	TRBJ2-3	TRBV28	TGTGCCAGCAGTTCTGGACAGCTAGATACGCAGTATTTT	CASSSGQLDTQYF
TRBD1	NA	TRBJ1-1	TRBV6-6	TGTGCCAGCAGAGACCGGGACAGGGGGAAGGTTCGCACTGAAGCTTTCTTT	CASRDRDRGKVRTEAFF
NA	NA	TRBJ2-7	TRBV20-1	TGCAGTACTAGGGGCCCAGGGGCCCCCTACGAGCAGTACTTC	CSTRGPGAPYEQYF
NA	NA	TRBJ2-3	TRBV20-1	TGCAGTGCTAGAGATAAGGGGAGACTAGGGCTATCTAGCACAGATACGCAGTATTTT	CSARDKGRLGLSSTDTQYF
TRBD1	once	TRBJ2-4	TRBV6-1	TGTGCCAGCACCGACCCTGGAGGGACAGGGGGTAGCAAAAACAGTCAGTACTTC	CASTDPGGTGGSKNSQYF
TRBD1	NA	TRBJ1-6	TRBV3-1	TGTGCCAGCAGACAGGGGTCGAACGCCCTCCACTTT	CASRQGSNALHF
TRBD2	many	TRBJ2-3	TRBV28	TGTGCCAGCAGTTCTACTAGCGGGAGGGGGGATACGCAGTATTTT	CASSSTSGRGDTQYF
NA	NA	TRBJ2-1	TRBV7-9	TGTGCCAGCATCCCCCGGGGAACAGGGCAGTTCTTC	CASIPRGTGQFF
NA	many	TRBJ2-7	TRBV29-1	TGCAGCGTTGGTCCGGGGGATGCGCAGTACTTC	CSVGPGDAQYF
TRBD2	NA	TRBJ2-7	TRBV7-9	TGTGCCAGCAGCTCACCGGGACTAGCGGGATCCTACGAGCAGTACTTC	CASSSPGLAGSYEQYF
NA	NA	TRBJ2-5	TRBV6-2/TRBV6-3	TGTGCCAGCAACACCGGGACCGAGAAAGCCCAGTACTTC	CASNTGTEKAQYF
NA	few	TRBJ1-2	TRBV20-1	TGCAGTGCTAGAGATCGTGGGGGAGAGGGGGGGATTTATGGCTACACCTTC	CSARDRGGEGGIYGYTF
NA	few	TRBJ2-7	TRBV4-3	TGCGCCAGCAGCCAAGAAATAGGCGACCACAATGAGCAGTACTTC	CASSQEIGDHNEQYF
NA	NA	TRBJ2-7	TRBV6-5	TGTGCCAGCAGTAGTTCTGTGACCATCCCTTACGAGCAGTACTTC	CASSSSVTIPYEQYF
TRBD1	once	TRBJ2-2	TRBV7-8	TGTGCCAGCAGCTTCAAGTCCCGACAGGGAATAAACACCGGGGAGCTGTTTTTT	CASSFKSRQGINTGELFF
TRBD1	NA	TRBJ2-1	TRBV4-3	TGCGCCAGCAGCCCCACCGGGACAGGGGGCAATGGGCAGTTCTTC	CASSPTGTGGNGQFF
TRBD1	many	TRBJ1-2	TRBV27	TGTGCCAGCAGTCCTCAGGACAGGGACCTCTATGGCTACACCTTC	CASSPQDRDLYGYTF
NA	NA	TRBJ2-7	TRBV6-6	TGTGCCAGTCGGGACGGAACGGGGACAGAGCAGTACTTC	CASRDGTGTEQYF
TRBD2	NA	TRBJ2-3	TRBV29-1	TGCAGCGCCCGGACTAGCGGGAGAGATACGCAGTATTTT	CSARTSGRDTQYF
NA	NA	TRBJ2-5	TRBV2	TGTGCCAGCAGTGAAGAGGAGGGGGCCCAAGAGACCCAGTACTTC	CASSEEEGAQETQYF
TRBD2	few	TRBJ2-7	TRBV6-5	TGTGCCAGCAGTAGAGCGGGAGGGACCTACGAGCAGTACTTC	CASSRAGGTYEQYF
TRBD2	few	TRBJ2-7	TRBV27	TGTGCCAGCAGAGTTACTAGCGGGAGGGCCCCCCTGTCGGACGAGCAGTACTTC	CASRVTSGRAPLSDEQYF
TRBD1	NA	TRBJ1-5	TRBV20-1	TGCAGTGCTGCCGACAGGGCCAGCAATCAGCCCCAGCATTTT	CSAADRASNQPQHF
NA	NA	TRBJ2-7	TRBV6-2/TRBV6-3	TGTGCATCGAGGGATTACCCCTACGAGCAGTACTTC	CASRDYPYEQYF
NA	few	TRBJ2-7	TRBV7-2	TGTGCCAGCAGCTTAGGTTCTGGCAGTTCTGGGGAGCAGTACTTC	CASSLGSGSSGEQYF
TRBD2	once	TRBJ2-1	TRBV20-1	TGCAGTGCCCTGGGACTAGCGGGAGTTGGTAGCAATGAGCAGTTCTTC	CSALGLAGVGSNEQFF
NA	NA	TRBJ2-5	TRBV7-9	TGTGCCAGCAGCTTAGACGCGTACCAAGAGACCCAGTACTTC	CASSLDAYQETQYF
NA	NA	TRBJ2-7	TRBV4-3	TGCGCCAGCAGCCAGGCATACCTGAGCTCCTACGAGCAGTACTTC	CASSQAYLSSYEQYF
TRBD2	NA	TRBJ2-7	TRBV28	TGTGCCAGCAGTCACCCGGGACTAGTAACCTACGAGCAGTACTTC	CASSHPGLVTYEQYF
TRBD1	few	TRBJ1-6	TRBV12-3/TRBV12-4	TGTGCCAGCAGCCAGGGACAGGTTAATTCACCCCTCCACTTT	CASSQGQVNSPLHF
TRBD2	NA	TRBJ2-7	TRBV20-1	TGCAGTGCTAGACCGTTAGCGGGGGGTTCCTACGAGCAGTACTTC	CSARPLAGGSYEQYF
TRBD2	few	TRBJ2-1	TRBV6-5	TGTGCCAGCAGTTACTCTTCAAGCGGGGTAAACAATGAGCAGTTCTTC	CASSYSSSGVNNEQFF
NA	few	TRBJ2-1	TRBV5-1	TGCGCCAGCAGTTCGGAGGGACCACCCACCTACAATGAGCAGTTCTTC	CASSSEGPPTYNEQFF
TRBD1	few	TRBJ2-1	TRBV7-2	TGTGCCAGCAGCACCAATCCGGGACAGGGTGGCAATGAGCAGTTCTTC	CASSTNPGQGGNEQFF
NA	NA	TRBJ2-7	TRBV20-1	TGCAGTGGGGTAGATCTATCCTACGAGCAGTACTTC	CSGVDLSYEQYF
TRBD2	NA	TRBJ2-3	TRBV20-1	TGCAGTGCTAGGTTCGGGGGGGCCCGAGATACGCAGTATTTT	CSARFGGARDTQYF
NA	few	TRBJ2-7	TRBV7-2	TGTGCCAGCACCTCTACTGGTGGCGGGTACGAGCAGTACTTC	CASTSTGGGYEQYF